Below, 24 T cell receptor beta chains from the same sample are listed, as sequenced in a study of metastatic and nonmetastatic thyroid tumors (TCRdb year 2020). Library preparation used PCR. The sequencer was an Illumina HiSeq 4000. TCRdb reran the public reads through fastp at Q25 and MiXCR, keeping productive beta chains. This sample gives tens of thousands of clones in total; 12% of them show up just once. Roughly 9% of the sample is held by the ten biggest clonotypes. None of the patients had been given any treatment before thyroid surgery. The sequenced sample consisted of blood. These TCRs come from a male donor with papillary thyroid cancer or a benign thyroid nodule (not recorded which). Some clones in this sample may be carry-over from other donors' samples.

There are many counts of this clone. The rearrangement uses TRBV20-1 and TRBJ2-7, with TRBD1 identical over 7 bases. This CDR3 region has 15 residues. V shed 1 base and J 5 bases; nucleotides not matched to a gene: 11. The germline V gene has CDR1 DFQATT and CDR2 SNEGSKA (reference sequence). The CDR3: CSARGETGRGDEQYF. In DNA, the CDR3 is TGCAGTGCTAGAGGGGAGACAGGGCGTGGGGACGAGCAGTACTTC.

The sample holds a few counts of this clone. The chain links TRBV15 to TRBJ2-5; D is perhaps TRBD2 (8 bases). Germline-derived CDR1 and CDR2 are LNHNV and YYDKDF (reference sequence). The CDR3 length is 17 residues. V lost 5 bases and J 0 bases, leaving 19 bases between the germline ends. CDR3 sequence reads: CATSPSGGGRDQETQYF. DNA of the CDR3: TGTGCCACCAGCCCTTCGGGAGGGGGCCGTGACCAAGAGACCCAGTACTTC. The entire variable domain, with the rest obtained from reference TRBV15 and TRBJ2-5, is as follows: DAMVIQNPRYQVTQFGKPVTLSCSQTLNHNVMYWYQQKSSQAPKLLFHYYDKDFNNEADTPDNFQSRRPNTSFCFLDIRSPGLGDTAMYLCATSPSGGGRDQETQYFGPGTRLLVL.

This clone was picked up many times. The chain is built from TRBV12-3 or TRBV12-4 and TRBJ2-3, with unresolved D. This CDR3 contains 15 residues. V lost 8 bases, J lost 0 bases, and 15 bases lay in between. Written as DNA, the CDR3 is TGTGCCAGCGGTGGATACCAGTTGAGCACAGATACGCAGTATTTT. It is translated as CASGGYQLSTDTQYF.

There are many counts of this clone. V gene TRBV2 combines with J gene TRBJ2-2; TRBD1 matches at 8 bases. The germline CDR1 and CDR2 sequences are SNHLY and FYNNEI. This CDR3 spans 14 amino acids. V was clipped by 6 bases and J by 1 base; unmatched bases: 1. CDR3 residues: CASRTGENTGELFF. CDR3 bases: TGTGCCAGCAGGACAGGGGAGAACACCGGGGAGCTGTTTTTT.

A note on this clone: A much larger clonotype is one base distant, so this may be a read error. The V call is TRBV6-2 or TRBV6-3, the J call TRBJ2-1; D gene unclear. The CDR3 has 13 residues. Per germline, CDR1 MNHEY and CDR2 SVGEGT. The CDR3 is CASTRACRYEQFF. CDR3 DNA sequence: TGTGCTAGCACCCGGGCCTGTCGGTATGAGCAGTTCTTC.

This clone occurred many times. The rearrangement joins TRBV6-5 to TRBJ2-1; perhaps TRBD2 as D (5 bases). Germline assignment: CDR1 MNHEY and CDR2 SVGAGI. The CDR3 consists of 16 residues. The germline V and J ends were trimmed by 4 bases and 0 bases, with 13 bases remaining between them. The CDR3 is CASSSNTRSSYNEQFF. The CDR3 nucleotides are TGTGCCAGCAGTTCCAATACTAGGAGCTCCTACAATGAGCAGTTCTTC.

There are many counts of this clone. The chain is built from TRBV9 and TRBJ2-5; a weak D match, TRBD1 (6 bases). Per the germline V gene, CDR1 is SGDLS and CDR2 is YYNGEE. This CDR3 comprises 15 residues. The germline V and J ends were trimmed by 3 bases and 1 base, with 13 bases remaining between them. The CDR3 sequence is CASSARTAPQETQYF. The CDR3 bases are TGTGCCAGCAGCGCCCGGACAGCCCCCCAAGAGACCCAGTACTTC.

This clone was detected once. The V and J genes are TRBV4-2 and TRBJ2-1; the D gene is possibly TRBD1 (5 bases). The CDR3 has 14 amino acids. The ends were cut back, 0 bases at V and 4 bases at J, with 7 bases in the middle. Germline-derived CDR1 and CDR2 are LGHNA and YNFKEQ. The CDR3 DNA reads as TGTGCCAGCAGCCAAGATAGACAGTACAATGAGCAGTTCTTC. It codes for CASSQDRQYNEQFF.

The table lists this clone with many counts. The chain couples TRBV27 to TRBJ1-6, with D tentatively TRBD1 (5 bases). This CDR3 has 14 amino acids. The V and J ends lost 8 bases and 9 bases respectively, with 17 bases between them. CDR1 is MNHEY and CDR2 is SMNVEV in the germline V gene (reference sequence). The chain's CDR3 is CASHPGGTGSPLHF. For the CDR3, the DNA is TGTGCCAGCCACCCGGGGGGTACGGGTTCACCCCTCCACTTT.

This clone was observed at least ten times. This sample includes further DNA sequences coding for the same CDR3. This sequence joins TRBV27 and TRBJ1-1, with TRBD1 matching 9 bases. The V gene's germline CDR1 is MNHEY and CDR2 SMNVEV (reference sequence). The CDR3 extends over 14 amino acids. V shed 9 bases, J shed 5 bases, and the junction held 10 bases outside the gene matches. CDR3 sequence (DNA): TGTGCCAGTAGCTGGACAGGGGTTAGGACTGAAGCTTTCTTT. This encodes CASSWTGVRTEAFF.

This clone was observed many times. The gene calls are TRBV5-5 and TRBJ1-5; D unresolved. The germline CDR1 and CDR2 sequences are SGHKS and YYEKEE (reference sequence). The V end was cut by 4 bases, the J end by 6 bases, with 14 bases between. The length of the CDR3 is 14 residues. The CDR3 here is CASSPVHSGQPQHF. The CDR3 region has the DNA TGTGCCAGCAGCCCAGTACATTCTGGTCAGCCCCAGCATTTT.

At least ten counts were recorded for this clone. The V gene is TRBV4-3, the J gene TRBJ1-5; 7 bases align to TRBD1. Germline V gene sequence: CDR1 LGHNA, CDR2 YSLEER. The CDR3 consists of 18 residues. V shed 1 base and J 4 bases; nucleotides not matched to a gene: 13. The CDR3 loop is CASSQGVWDSEINQPQHF. In DNA form, the CDR3 reads TGCGCCAGCAGCCAAGGGGTGTGGGACAGCGAAATAAATCAGCCCCAGCATTTT.

A word on this clone: This clone may be a read error of a much larger clone one base away. The V call is TRBV7-2, the J call TRBJ2-5, with D tentatively TRBD2 (5 bases). The CDR3 consists of 13 residues. Germline V lookup: CDR1 SGHTA, CDR2 FQGNSA. Trimming pared 6 bases from V and 5 bases from J, leaving 13 bases between. The CDR3 sequence: CASSLDGVETQYF. CDR3 bases: TGTGCCAGCAGTTTGGACGGGGTTGAGACCCAGTACTTC.

The table lists this clone with many counts. The chain links TRBV4-3 to TRBJ2-7; a possible D gene is TRBD2 (7 bases). The CDR3 contains 14 residues. V gave up 0 bases and J gave up 5 bases, with 11 bases separating them. The germline V gene has CDR1 LGHNA and CDR2 YSLEER. The CDR3 spells CASSQEGGGDEQYF. The CDR3 bases are TGCGCCAGCAGCCAAGAAGGGGGGGGTGACGAGCAGTACTTC.

This clone was seen many times. The chain joins TRBV5-1 to TRBJ1-6; D ambiguous. V was shortened by 0 bases and J by 14 bases, with 12 bases between the two germline ends. This CDR3 has 13 amino acids. Germline loops: CDR1 SGHRS, CDR2 YFSETQ. As DNA, the CDR3 is TGCGCCAGCAGCTTGGGGGATTTTGAATCCCTCCACTTT. This translates into CASSLGDFESLHF. Drawing the rest from reference TRBV5-1 and TRBJ1-6, the complete variable domain is KAGVTQTPRYLIKTRGQQVTLSCSPISGHRSVSWYQQTPGQGLQFLFEYFSETQRNKGNFPGRFSGRQFSNSRSEMNVSTLELGDSALYLCASSLGDFESLHFGNGTRLTVT.

Notes on this clone: Other DNA sequences in this specimen translate into the identical CDR3. The gene calls are TRBV6-1 and TRBJ2-7, with D perhaps assigned TRBD1 or TRBD2 (5 bases each). This CDR3 comprises 12 residues. Germline V gene sequence: CDR1 MNHNS, CDR2 SASEGT. The ends were cut back, 8 bases at V and 4 bases at J, with 12 bases in the middle. The CDR3 nucleotides are TGTGCCAGCTCTCCGAGGGGATACGAGCAGTACTTC. It encodes CASSPRGYEQYF.

This clone was counted ten times or more. The chain carries TRBV7-2 and TRBJ1-1, with D possibly being TRBD1 (5 bases). This CDR3 spans 15 amino acids. Trimming took off 1 base at V and 5 bases at J, with 14 bases between the two ends. Per the germline V gene, CDR1 is SGHTA and CDR2 is FQGNSA. The CDR3 nucleotides are TGTGCCAGCAGCTTAGGCTACATGGGGGGGACTGAAGCTTTCTTT. It codes for CASSLGYMGGTEAFF.

A note on this clone: A read error may explain this, as a much larger clone is one base away. The chain joins TRBV5-1 to TRBJ2-1; 12 positions agree with TRBD2. This CDR3 contains 14 residues. The germline V gene encodes CDR1 SGHRS and CDR2 YFSETQ. In nucleotides, the CDR3 is TGCGCCAGCCAGACTAGCGGGAGTTTGAATGAGCAGTCCTTC. Its translation: CASQTSGSLNEQSF.

This chain joins TRBV20-1 and TRBJ2-3; 14 nucleotides match TRBD2. Germline V gene data show CDR1 as DFQATT and CDR2 as SNEGSKA (reference sequence). The CDR3 has 18 amino acids. After removal of 1 base from V and 1 base from J, the junction contained 7 bases not matched to a gene. The CDR3 DNA follows: TGCAGTGCTAGAGGCGGGACTAGCGGGAGCCCCCGCACAGATACGCAGTATTTT. It codes for CSARGGTSGSPRTDTQYF.

The J gene is TRBJ2-7, the V gene TRBV4-2, with 7 bases lining up with TRBD2. V shed 1 base and J 7 bases; nucleotides not matched to a gene: 13. The CDR3 has 16 amino acids. The V gene's germline CDR1 is LGHNA and CDR2 YNFKEQ. The CDR3: CASSQVYSGIGFEQYF. CDR3 coding DNA: TGTGCCAGCAGCCAAGTTTACAGCGGGATAGGTTTTGAGCAGTACTTC.

There are many counts of this clone. This sample includes further DNA sequences coding for the same CDR3. The chain recombines TRBV4-3 with TRBJ2-7, with 7 bases matching TRBD1. This CDR3 comprises 15 residues. The V and J ends lost 1 base and 4 bases, in that order; junction bases with no gene match: 7. The V gene's germline CDR1 is LGHNA and CDR2 YSLEER. CDR3 residues: CASSQAATGRYEQYF. DNA of the CDR3: TGCGCCAGCAGCCAAGCGGCGACAGGGCGGTACGAGCAGTACTTC.

This chain uses TRBV10-2 with TRBJ2-6, with 16 bases fitting TRBD2. Germline lookup yields CDR1 WSHSY and CDR2 SAAADI. The CDR3 loop spans 19 amino acids. V trimming: 6 bases; J trimming: 2 bases; junction bases outside the gene matches: 7. The CDR3 reads CASSGTSGRAGPGANVLTF. The DNA for the CDR3 is TGCGCCAGCAGCGGGACTAGCGGGAGGGCCGGCCCTGGGGCCAACGTCCTGACTTTC.

This clone was detected a few times. The missing conserved phenylalanine or tryptophan at the end of this CDR3 makes a read error likely. This rearrangement joins TRBV10-2 to TRBJ2-7; D gene unclear. CDR1 and CDR2 (germline): WSHSY, SAAADI. The CDR3 contains 12 residues. CDR3 DNA sequence: TGCGCCAGCATTGAGCTCTCCTACGAGCAGTACTCC. This sequence encodes CASIELSYEQYS.

This clone was counted many times. The chain joins TRBV20-1 to TRBJ1-2; D is undetermined. The CDR3 loop spans 14 amino acids. In germline, CDR1 is DFQATT, CDR2 SNEGSKA (reference sequence). With 3 bases removed from V and 4 bases from J, the gap between germline ends came to 15 bases. The CDR3 DNA reads as TGCAGTGCTAGTGAAGCCGGCTGGGGCTATGGCTACACCTTC. It codes for CSASEAGWGYGYTF.